Each of the 10 T cell receptor beta chains below was sequenced from the same sample in a study of control samples from healthy donors and cancer patients. Assay used: immunoSEQ multiplex PCR; TCRdb lists only in-frame clones, some missing. Altogether about 190,000 clones are present, approximately 92% being singletons, with the ten largest covering roughly 1.6%. Sequencing used blood. These receptors originate from a man between 18 and 35 years old in good health.

The genes are TRBV6-5 and TRBJ2-2; weak D call: TRBD1 (6 bases). Trimming took 6 bases from V and 4 from J, leaving 15 bases between them. CDR1 is MNHEY, CDR2 SVGAGI, per germline. The CDR3 loop spans 15 amino acids. The chain's CDR3 is CASSYRWGRTGELFF. DNA of the CDR3: TGTGCCAGCAGCTACAGATGGGGGCGCACCGGGGAGCTGTTTTTT.

V gene TRBV19 combines with J gene TRBJ1-5; TRBD1 is a possible D gene (5 bases). Germline values: CDR1 LNHDA, CDR2 SQIVND (reference sequence). Between the trimmed V and J ends, which lost 3 bases and 0 bases, there was a span of 9 bases. The CDR3 is made up of 15 amino acids. In DNA form, the CDR3 reads TGTGCCAGTAGTATTTGGGGGATTAGCAATCAGCCCCAGCATTTT. Protein: CASSIWGISNQPQHF. Complete variable domain (other parts from reference TRBV19 and TRBJ1-5): DGGITQSPKYLFRKEGQNVTLSCEQNLNHDAMYWYRQDPGQGLRLIYYSQIVNDFQKGDIAEGYSVSREKKESFPLTVTSAQKNPTAFYLCASSIWGISNQPQHFGDGTRLSIL.

This chain connects TRBV29-1 to TRBJ1-4; 8 bases map to TRBD1. Germline CDR1 and CDR2: SQVTM and ANQGSEA. The CDR3 sequence is 14 residues long. The trim removed 6 bases at V and 3 bases at J, leaving 6 bases unmatched. The CDR3 reads CSVRQGSANEKLFF. The CDR3 bases are TGCAGCGTCAGACAGGGGAGCGCTAATGAAAAACTGTTTTTT.

This sequence joins TRBV29-1 and TRBJ1-1; D not resolved. Looked up from germline, CDR1 is SQVTM and CDR2 is ANQGSEA. This CDR3 is built from 12 residues. The V and J ends lost 4 bases and 0 bases respectively, with 6 bases between them. For the CDR3, the DNA is TGCAGCGTTGCCCCCATGAACACTGAAGCTTTCTTT. Protein sequence: CSVAPMNTEAFF.

This chain's CDR3 is CASSRSLGSPLHF. The DNA for the CDR3 is TGTGCCAGCAGCCGATCGCTGGGATCACCCCTCCACTTT. The genes are TRBV2 and TRBJ1-6; no reliable D call. The CDR3 is made up of 13 amino acids. Trimming removed 6 bases at V and 10 bases at J, with 13 bases between. Germline V gene lookup returns CDR1 SNHLY and CDR2 FYNNEI.

CDR3 in amino acids: CASSLNAGGGTDTQYF. The CDR3 region has the DNA TGTGCCAGCAGCTTAAACGCAGGGGGCGGCACAGATACGCAGTATTTT. The V call is TRBV7-3, the J call TRBJ2-3; TRBD1 matches at 8 bases. Per the germline V gene, CDR1 is SGHTA and CDR2 is FQGTGA. V shed 1 base, J shed 1 base, and the junction held 4 bases outside the gene matches. This CDR3 has 16 amino acids.

CDR3 region: CASSSNEGLTGRNEQFF. DNA of the CDR3: TGCGCCAGCAGTTCGAACGAGGGGTTAACCGGGCGCAATGAGCAGTTCTTC. The V gene is TRBV5-1, the J gene TRBJ2-1; TRBD1 or TRBD2 may be the D gene (5 bases each). The CDR3 covers 17 residues. Germline loops: CDR1 SGHRS, CDR2 YFSETQ. V lost 5 bases and J lost 6, with 24 bases in between.

The chain has TRBV28 and TRBJ1-1; D unclear. The germline CDR1 and CDR2 sequences are MDHEN and SYDVKM. Trimming took 5 bases from V and 1 from J, leaving 11 bases between them. The CDR3 sequence is 14 residues long. In DNA form, the CDR3 reads TGTGCCAGCAGTCGGACCTCCGAGAACACTGAAGCTTTCTTT. It encodes CASSRTSENTEAFF.

The V call is TRBV4-2, the J call TRBJ1-3, with D unclear. This CDR3 comprises 18 residues. From germline, CDR1 is LGHNA and CDR2 YNFKEQ. Trimming left V 1 base short and J 6 bases short, with 22 bases between. CDR3 DNA: TGTGCCAGCAGCCAAGCGCAATACCACAGCGATGCGCAAAACACCATATATTTT. It yields the protein CASSQAQYHSDAQNTIYF.

The chain has TRBV19 and TRBJ1-3, with D perhaps matching TRBD1 (6 bases). Trimming shortened V by 3 bases and J by 0 bases, and 9 bases separated the two germline ends. Per the germline V gene, CDR1 is LNHDA and CDR2 is SQIVND (reference sequence). This CDR3 is 15 amino acids long. CDR3 sequence reads: CASSIWTDSGNTIYF. The DNA of the CDR3 is TGTGCCAGTAGTATCTGGACAGACTCTGGAAACACCATATATTTT.